This TCR beta chain was documented in a study of shared clonotypes between healthy human individuals (dated by TCRdb to about 2020). Some background on the complete study: The cohort comprised two women and a few men aged 18 to 49 years. Libraries were prepared and TCR repertoires were sequenced by different laboratories using diverse techniques, in order to increase sequencing depth and limit assay-specific biases. Blood TCR repertoires of roughly five healthy adults were deeply sequenced to estimate repertoire size and the extent of clonotype sharing between individuals. Between about 0.8 and 8.9 billion PBMCs per donor were obtained by leukapheresis. For each donor, three plates each were used for CD4 naive and CD4 memory, two plates were used for CD8 naive, and one plate was used for CD8 memory.

CD8 naive samples were CD45RO-negative cells positively selected for CCR7, giving a CD45RA+CCR7+ population that excluded TemRA cells. Healthy HIV-negative adults with no recently reported acute infections or vaccinations were included as donors. Every donor was a Caucasian adult residing in Nashville, Tennessee, USA. After blood collection by leukapheresis, PBMCs were isolated using Ficoll-Histopaque density gradient centrifugation and then cryopreserved in the vapor phase of liquid nitrogen. Purity and quantity of every magnetically sorted T cell population were checked by analytical flow cytometry. Genomic DNA was isolated from each sorted fraction and quantified by UV absorbance on a Nanodrop 2000c. Summary of the overall study and its limitations: Compared with non-shared clonotypes, the clonotypes found in all four sorted-subset donors had higher generation probabilities. Estimated clonotype richness was generally larger for naive than for memory subsets. When a few donors were compared, the shared fraction of clonotypes was roughly 5% for naive CD4, 3.5% to 4% for naive CD8, 2% to 2.5% for memory CD4, and less than 0.45% for memory CD8. Based on pairwise subsampling, the degree of clonotype sharing among donors was expected to be affected by sequencing depth. Sampling was restricted to blood, and TCR repertoires in tissues likely differ from the TCR repertoires found in blood. Incomplete sequencing was indicated by rarefaction of sorted-subset datasets, despite the large sequencing depth. Because the study included a small number of donors, the genetic and exposure-history diversity represented was limited.

As regards this clone: This receptor's antigen is unknown. No base-level quality is on record; no much larger clone is a single base apart.

Using the deep immunoSEQ assay, multiplex PCR amplified TCR CDR3 regions from genomic DNA. Extracted genomic DNA from each cell subset was distributed evenly across all wells of several immunoSEQ 96-well plates, and each plate was treated as a replicate. For sorted subsets, roughly 190 ng of genomic DNA, equivalent to 25,000 to 35,000 T cell genomes, went into each replicate PCR. The purified libraries were quantified using a Qubit 3.0 fluorometer, sized with a Bioanalyzer 2100, and then quantified again using the KAPA Library Quantification kit. Every immunoSEQ 96-well plate was sequenced on a dedicated single-read 150-cycle Illumina NextSeq 550 flow cell. On the study's bioinformatics: Because the immunoSEQ output held only junctional sequences and lacked quality scores, the filtering could not match the filtering applied to full-length reads. Sequences were annotated with PyIR, a Python wrapper for IgBLAST v1.9, and V/J genes and CDR3 were assigned using IMGT germline references. Reads were removed for weak V/J assignments (E-value above 1e-6), missing CDR3, stop codons, out-of-frame junctions, or ambiguous translated residues. V3J clonotypes were defined as sequences sharing an identical inferred V gene, J gene, and CDR3 amino acid sequence. To compute the percentage overlap between repertoires, the number of shared unique clonotypes was divided by the size of the smaller repertoire. Repertoire richness was assessed with RTK rarefaction, the Chao1 estimator, and Recon v2.1 estimates of unobserved clonotypes. OLGA was used to compute generation probabilities for all TCRbeta clonotypes that the gDNA method yielded from a few donors. TCRdb took over this immuneACCESS table, retaining in-frame rearrangements with V and J assigned. Such tables are incomplete; in checked studies, under half of the missing clones stem from an unresolved V gene, and the remainder is unexplained. V, J and clone size are taken as reported in that table, and D and trimming were inferred from the DNA itself. For this sample the table gives about 2.2 million clones, of which 85% to 95% were detected only once. The ten biggest clones cover around 1.7% of the sample.

Source material: naive CD8+ T cells from PBMCs. The cell subset or site label, read with the paper, signifies: CD45RA+CCR7+. The receptor comes from a man aged 18 to 29 in good health. Some clones in this sample may be carry-over from other donors' samples.

The DNA is as follows: TGTGCCAGCAGTGAATGGGCACTGAGCTCTGGAAACACCATATATTTT. Translated, this is CASSEWALSSGNTIYF. The chain is made from TRBV6-1 and TRBJ1-3, with no reliable assignment of the D segment. V sheds 2 bases and J sheds 0 bases, leaving 11 bases between their ends. Via the germline V gene, CDR1 is MNHNS and CDR2 SASEGT. The CDR3, cysteine through phenylalanine, is 16 amino acids long. The DNA shown is the 48-base CDR3, in frame from base 1.